The present entry profiles one TCR beta chain with its context. Its antigen remains unidentified. Assay execution proceeded at the deep level. The protocol was immunoSEQ multiplex PCR, while the TCRdb copy is restricted to in-frame clones and leaves out a portion. The table records roughly 1,500,000 clones, roughly 98% of them present only once. This record comes from a study of shared clonotypes between healthy human individuals. Overall study results and limits: It was the non-shared clonotypes that had lower generation probabilities than clonotypes shared by all four donors. Some naive CD4 clonotypes, approximately 4.5%, turned up in common across a few donors.

The V gene's germline CDR1 is SGHTA and CDR2 FQGNSA. This CDR3 has 17 residues. The V gene end was trimmed by 5 bases and the J gene end by 3 bases; junction bases not matched to a gene: 9. This chain joins TRBV7-2 and TRBJ2-1; 11 bases line up with TRBD2. This TCR was sampled from a man aged 25 to 40 in good health. Sample: naive CD4+ T cells sorted from blood. The subset denotes: CD45RA+ positively selected. In nucleotides, the CDR3 is TGTGCCAGCAGCACTTTAGCGGGAGGGCCGCTCTACAATGAGCAGTTCTTC. As protein: CASSTLAGGPLYNEQFF.